These 2 T cell receptor beta chains share one sample of origin, sequenced in a study of shared clonotypes between healthy human individuals. Some clones are missing from TCRdb's copy, which holds only in-frame ones; the method was immunoSEQ multiplex PCR. This table holds more than 2 million clones, 90% to 95% found once. Sequencing input: naive CD4+ T cells sorted from blood. Subset defined: CD45RA+ positively selected. These receptors all stem from a man between 18 and 35 years old in good health.

The chain employs TRBV19 and TRBJ2-5; the D gene is possibly TRBD2 (6 bases). There are 16 residues in the CDR3. V was clipped by 4 bases and J by 2 bases, with 17 bases between them. Looked up from germline, CDR1 is LNHDA and CDR2 is SQIVND (reference sequence). The CDR3 sequence: CASSTNSLAYQETQYF. The CDR3 DNA sequence: TGTGCCAGTAGTACAAATTCTCTAGCGTATCAAGAGACCCAGTACTTC. The full variable domain, completed using reference TRBV19 and TRBJ2-5, is DGGITQSPKYLFRKEGQNVTLSCEQNLNHDAMYWYRQDPGQGLRLIYYSQIVNDFQKGDIAEGYSVSREKKESFPLTVTSAQKNPTAFYLCASSTNSLAYQETQYFGPGTRLLVL.

Here the CDR3 reads CARGFRYPSRSYEQYF. DNA for the CDR3: TGTGCCAGAGGTTTCCGGTATCCTAGCAGGTCCTACGAGCAGTACTTC. The V call is TRBV6-4, the J call TRBJ2-7, with D possibly matching TRBD2 (5 bases). The V end was cut by 9 bases, the J end by 1 base, with 22 bases between. Germline V lookup: CDR1 MRHNA, CDR2 SNTAGT. There are 16 residues in the CDR3.